Listed here is a single T cell receptor beta chain. The sample is drawn from a study of blood T cell repertoires in COVID-19. Turning to the study itself: The United States, Italy and Spain were the sources of the acute and convalescent COVID-19 samples. PBMCs, B-cell-depleted T cells, or T cells provided the cDNA or gDNA that made up the material.

V lost 4 bases, J lost 4 bases, and 5 bases stayed unmatched. Germline-derived CDR1 and CDR2 are WNHNN and SYGVQD (reference sequence). The CDR3 extends over 14 amino acids. Under the authors' procedure: Amplification of reference gene primers provided the estimated nucleated cell counts. Generated by immunoSEQ multiplex PCR, the TCRdb table keeps only in-frame clones and is missing some. The DNA gave D and trimming, while V, J and clone size come from that table. The data show about 160,000 clones, roughly 79% seen once. This chain joins TRBV10-1 and TRBJ2-3; 7 nucleotides match TRBD2. The sequenced material came from peripheral blood. The sequence came from a woman of 80 years or more with acute or convalescent COVID-19. CDR3 residues: CASSASGKADTQYF. DNA for the CDR3: TGCGCCAGCAGTGCCAGCGGGAAGGCAGATACGCAGTATTTT.